This record concerns one TCR beta chain sequence. Germline V gene sequence: CDR1 MGHRA, CDR2 YSYEKL. CDR3 length: 16 residues. The ends lost 4 bases at V and 5 bases at J; junction bases unmatched: 10. The data were produced by immunoSEQ multiplex PCR, yet TCRdb's version contains in-frame clones alone and is incomplete. In the table there are some 250,000 clones, more than 75% of which are singletons. This sample is drawn from a study of blood T cell repertoires in COVID-19. At the level of the study: Nucleic acid was either cDNA or gDNA, and it came from T cells, B-cell-depleted T cells, or PBMCs.

The sequenced material came from PBMCs or T cells enriched from blood (not recorded which). The source is a woman in her thirties or forties with acute COVID-19. J is TRBJ2-3 and V is TRBV4-1; 9 bases match TRBD2. The CDR3 is CASSLVLTSGRDTQYF. Written as DNA, the CDR3 is TGCGCCAGCAGCCTTGTCTTGACTAGCGGAAGAGATACGCAGTATTTT.